Described below is a single TCR beta chain sequence and its context. The sample belongs to a study of shared clonotypes between healthy human individuals. Per the germline V gene, CDR1 is MNHNS and CDR2 is SASEGT. CDR3 length: 16 residues. V trimming: 4 bases; J trimming: 5 bases; junction bases outside the gene matches: 11. Each cell subset's genomic DNA was divided evenly among several immunoSEQ plates. The table came from immunoSEQ multiplex PCR; TCRdb's copy has only in-frame clones and leaves some out. Here the sample spans approximately 340,000 clones, around 67% being singletons. The TCR comes from a man between 25 and 39 years old in good health. The V and J genes are TRBV6-1 and TRBJ1-2; 9 bases align to TRBD1. The sequencing input was memory CD4+ T cells sorted from blood. Subset in this sample: CD45RA-negative fraction. The CDR3: CASSVSQTGGGYGYTF. The CDR3 nucleotides read TGTGCCAGCAGTGTATCCCAAACAGGGGGCGGGTATGGCTACACCTTC.